Below, 23 T cell receptor beta chains from the same sample are listed, as sequenced in a study of OX40 agonist ivuxolimab in advanced cancers. The repertoire was sequenced with immunoSEQ multiplex PCR; TCRdb's copy has only in-frame clones and lacks some. The sample lists roughly 50,000 clones, around 90% seen once, with more than 9.5% in the top ten. The sample consisted of CD4+ or CD8+ T cells sorted from blood, taken in a trial of the OX40 agonist ivuxolimab. These receptors came from an adult with an advanced solid tumor such as melanoma, head and neck, liver or kidney cancer.

J is TRBJ2-5 and V is TRBV6-6, with D possibly TRBD1 on 5 matching bases. V lost 0 bases and J lost 2, with 13 bases in between. The CDR3 runs 16 residues. Germline assignment: CDR1 MNHNY and CDR2 SVGAGI (reference sequence). Written as DNA, the CDR3 is TGTGCCAGCAGTTACTCTCCGGACAACATACAAGAGACCCAGTACTTC. As protein: CASSYSPDNIQETQYF.

The chain is built from TRBV4-1 and TRBJ1-1, with 8 bases identical to TRBD1. Germline loops: CDR1 MGHRA, CDR2 YSYEKL. The CDR3 covers 15 residues. The J segment lost 3 bases and the V segment lost 6 bases, leaving 9 bases of the junction unmatched. CDR3 nucleotides: TGCGCCAGCAGTCCTAATACAGGGGGGTACACTGAAGCTTTCTTT. This gives the protein CASSPNTGGYTEAFF.

This clone showed up just once. The CDR3 DNA reads as TGTGCCAGCAGTCTGCGGGACGGGACCTACGAGCAGTACTTC. Translation gives CASSLRDGTYEQYF. V is TRBV28 and J is TRBJ2-7; perhaps TRBD2 as D (6 bases). V was clipped by 5 bases and J by 2 bases, with 13 bases between them. This CDR3 contains 14 residues. Per the germline V gene, CDR1 is MDHEN and CDR2 is SYDVKM.

V and J are TRBV5-1 and TRBJ1-2, with TRBD1 matching 8 bases. Germline CDR1 reads SGHRS; CDR2 reads YFSETQ. Trimming at V came to 0 bases and at J to 4 bases, leaving 5 bases not matched to a gene. CDR3 size: 15 residues. CDR3 protein: CASSLGQGATYGYTF. In nucleotides, the CDR3 is TGCGCCAGCAGCTTGGGGCAGGGGGCGACCTATGGCTACACCTTC. The full variable domain, its missing parts supplied by reference TRBV5-1 and TRBJ1-2, is KAGVTQTPRYLIKTRGQQVTLSCSPISGHRSVSWYQQTPGQGLQFLFEYFSETQRNKGNFPGRFSGRQFSNSRSEMNVSTLELGDSALYLCASSLGQGATYGYTFGSGTRLTVV.

This chain uses TRBV5-1 with TRBJ2-1; D remains unclear. Deletions cut 0 bases from V and 9 bases from J, with 4 bases between. The CDR3 runs 11 residues. Germline V CDR1 and CDR2: SGHRS, YFSETQ. The CDR3 region has the DNA TGCGCCAGCAGCTTGGGGGTTGAGCAGTTCTTC. Protein sequence: CASSLGVEQFF. The variable domain in full, with the rest retrieved from reference TRBV5-1 and TRBJ2-1, is KAGVTQTPRYLIKTRGQQVTLSCSPISGHRSVSWYQQTPGQGLQFLFEYFSETQRNKGNFPGRFSGRQFSNSRSEMNVSTLELGDSALYLCASSLGVEQFFGPGTRLTVL.

The gene calls are TRBV7-8 and TRBJ2-3; TRBD2 matches at 13 bases. Germline lookup yields CDR1 SGHVS and CDR2 FQNEAQ. The ends lost 6 bases at V and 5 bases at J; junction bases unmatched: 8. The CDR3 runs to 16 residues. CDR3 nucleotides: TGTGCCAGCAGAATGGGGACTAGCGGGATTCAAGATACGCAGTATTTT. Translated: CASRMGTSGIQDTQYF.

This chain connects TRBV6-1 to TRBJ1-4; tentatively, D is TRBD1 (5 bases). The CDR3 spans 13 residues. The V end was cut by 4 bases, the J end by 5 bases, with 8 bases between. Looked up from germline, CDR1 is MNHNS and CDR2 is SASEGT. CDR3 region: CASSGGFNEKLFF. Here the CDR3 DNA reads TGTGCCAGCAGTGGGGGGTTCAATGAAAAACTGTTTTTT.

This clone was found a few times. Written as DNA, the CDR3 is TGTGCCAGCAGCCCACTAGCGCTCGAGCGCGTTGTTACCGGGGAGCTGTTTTTT. Protein: CASSPLALERVVTGELFF. V usage is TRBV11-2 and J usage is TRBJ2-2; the match to TRBD2 covers 7 bases. This CDR3 is built from 18 residues. With 5 bases clipped from V and 5 bases from J, the junction kept 17 bases outside the gene matches. Germline assignment: CDR1 SGHAT and CDR2 FQNNGV.

V usage is TRBV2 and J usage is TRBJ2-3, with D possibly TRBD1 on 6 matching bases. Germline CDR1 is SNHLY and CDR2 is FYNNEI. V lost 4 bases to trimming and J lost 2 bases, with 10 bases between them. The CDR3 runs to 14 residues. CDR3 bases: TGTGCCAGCAGTGGGACAGTAGTCACAGATACGCAGTATTTT. This sequence encodes CASSGTVVTDTQYF.

This chain connects TRBV9 to TRBJ2-5; unclear D gene. The DNA end lines up better with TRBJ2-7; the J call may be wrong. CDR1 SGDLS and CDR2 YYNGEE come from the germline V gene. CDR3 length: 16 amino acids. CDR3 bases: TGTGCCAGCAGCCCCCCTTACGTACTTCCCTTCTACGAGCAGTACTTC. It codes for CASSPPYVLPFYEQYF.

V is TRBV5-4 and J is TRBJ1-5, with no clear D. The V gene lost 0 bases and the J gene lost 2 bases, with 12 bases spanning the gap. The germline CDR1 and CDR2 sequences are SGHNT and YYREEE (reference sequence). CDR3 length equals 16 residues. DNA for the CDR3: TGTGCCAGCAGCTTGGGACCTCAGTCAGGCAATCAGCCCCAGCATTTT. Translating gives CASSLGPQSGNQPQHF.

The genes are TRBV7-9 and TRBJ2-7; 16 bases map to TRBD2. Trimming took 4 bases from V and 4 from J; bases not matched to a gene: 7. The CDR3 loop spans 17 amino acids. In germline, CDR1 is SEHNR, CDR2 FQNEAQ (reference sequence). The CDR3 region is CASSSAGTSGRAYEQYF. In nucleotides, the CDR3 is TGTGCCAGCAGCTCAGCCGGGACTAGCGGGAGGGCTTACGAGCAGTACTTC.

This clone is a singleton in its sample. V usage is TRBV27 and J usage is TRBJ2-2; 7 bases align to TRBD2. Losses at the gene ends were 5 bases for V and 4 bases for J; bases not matched to a gene: 7. This CDR3 spans 15 amino acids. In germline, CDR1 is MNHEY, CDR2 SMNVEV (reference sequence). CDR3 coding DNA: TGTGCCAGCAGTCCTAGACTAGCAGGCACCGGGGAGCTGTTTTTT. It yields the protein CASSPRLAGTGELFF.

The CDR3 sequence: CSVKALNTEAFF. DNA of the CDR3: TGCAGCGTTAAAGCCCTGAACACTGAAGCTTTCTTT. The chain combines TRBV29-1 with TRBJ1-1; D not certain. The CDR3 is 12 amino acids. Deletions cut 5 bases from V and 0 bases from J, with 7 bases between. The germline gives CDR1 SQVTM, CDR2 ANQGSEA. Based on the CDR3 plus reference TRBV29-1 and TRBJ1-1, the full variable domain is SAVISQKPSRDICQRGTSLTIQCQVDSQVTMMFWYRQQPGQSLTLIATANQGSEATYESGFVIDKFPISRPNLTFSTLTVSNMSPEDSSIYLCSVKALNTEAFFGQGTRLTVV.

CDR3 sequence (DNA): TGTGCCACCAGCAGCCGACAGGGGGCTGCCGGGGAGCTGTTTTTT. Encoded protein: CATSSRQGAAGELFF. The gene calls are TRBV15 and TRBJ2-2, with 10 bases aligning to TRBD1. The CDR3 spans 15 residues. Germline assignment: CDR1 LNHNV and CDR2 YYDKDF (reference sequence). With V trimmed by 3 bases and J by 6 bases, 4 bases remained unmatched.

The chain combines TRBV28 with TRBJ1-1; 9 nucleotides match TRBD1. Germline V lookup: CDR1 MDHEN, CDR2 SYDVKM. The CDR3 contains 14 residues. V lost 7 bases and J lost 6; bases outside the gene matches: 9. CDR3 coding DNA: TGTGCCAGCACTATCAGGACAGGGGTTCCTGAAGCTTTCTTT. Translated: CASTIRTGVPEAFF.

The rearrangement joins TRBV19 to TRBJ2-1; weak D call: TRBD2 (6 bases). This CDR3 spans 12 amino acids. V was clipped by 7 bases and J by 9 bases, with 13 bases between them. The V gene's germline CDR1 is LNHDA and CDR2 SQIVND (reference sequence). The CDR3 sequence is CASMNPGGEQFF. The CDR3 DNA reads as TGTGCCAGTATGAATCCCGGGGGTGAGCAGTTCTTC.

The chain has TRBV15 and TRBJ1-5, with D hard to call. V was clipped by 5 bases and J by 3 bases, with 17 bases between them. The CDR3 extends over 16 amino acids. Germline CDR1 LNHNV, CDR2 YYDKDF (reference sequence). DNA of the CDR3: TGTGCCACCAGCGGCAAGCCGACCGACCCCAATCAGCCCCAGCATTTT. Translation gives CATSGKPTDPNQPQHF.

V and J are TRBV5-4 and TRBJ2-5, with TRBD2 as a possible D gene (6 bases). Germline CDR1 SGHNT, CDR2 YYREEE (reference sequence). V lost 5 bases and J 0 bases, leaving 8 bases between the germline ends. The CDR3 covers 13 residues. The CDR3 DNA follows: TGTGCCAGCAGGGTAGCGGACCAAGAGACCCAGTACTTC. Its translation is CASRVADQETQYF. Full variable domain (remainder filled in from reference TRBV5-4 and TRBJ2-5): ETGVTQSPTHLIKTRGQQVTLRCSSQSGHNTVSWYQQALGQGPQFIFQYYREEENGRGNFPPRFSGLQFPNYSSELNVNALELDDSALYLCASRVADQETQYFGPGTRLLVL.

CDR3 bases: TGTGCCAGCAGTTACTCAGGAGATGAGCAGTTCTTC. It is translated as CASSYSGDEQFF. The V and J genes are TRBV6-5 and TRBJ2-1; D not certain. Between the trimmed V and J ends, which lost 0 bases and 8 bases, there was a span of 5 bases. Per the germline V gene, CDR1 is MNHEY and CDR2 is SVGAGI. The CDR3 totals 12 residues.

With regard to this clone: Other DNA sequences in this specimen translate into the identical CDR3. The rearrangement uses TRBV29-1 and TRBJ2-1; the match to TRBD2 covers 7 bases. This CDR3 region has 12 residues. CDR1 is SQVTM, CDR2 ANQGSEA, per germline. With 4 bases clipped from V and 10 bases from J, the junction kept 7 bases outside the gene matches. As DNA, the CDR3 is TGCAGCGTTGGGGGAGGGGCATGGGAGCAGTTCTTC. This encodes CSVGGGAWEQFF.

The chain is built from TRBV5-1 and TRBJ2-3; 8 nucleotides agree with TRBD2. CDR1 is SGHRS, CDR2 YFSETQ, per germline. With 0 bases clipped from V and 4 bases from J, the junction kept 7 bases outside the gene matches. There are 16 residues in the CDR3. CDR3 DNA sequence: TGCGCCAGCAGCTTGGTTGTCGGGGGGGCCGCAGATACGCAGTATTTT. The encoded protein is CASSLVVGGAADTQYF.

This clone was seen a handful of times. Here the CDR3 reads CASRTLGDLSNQPQHF. DNA for the CDR3: TGTGCCAGCAGGACCCTCGGGGACCTTAGCAATCAGCCCCAGCATTTT. This chain connects TRBV28 to TRBJ1-5; a possible D gene is TRBD1 (5 bases). The V end was cut by 6 bases, the J end by 0 bases, with 15 bases between. The CDR3 contains 16 residues. The germline V gene has CDR1 MDHEN and CDR2 SYDVKM. The variable domain in full, with the rest retrieved from reference TRBV28 and TRBJ1-5, is DVKVTQSSRYLVKRTGEKVFLECVQDMDHENMFWYRQDPGLGLRLIYFSYDVKMKEKGDIPEGYSVSREKKERFSLILESASTNQTSMYLCASRTLGDLSNQPQHFGDGTRLSIL.